A selection of T cell receptor beta chains follows, all from one sample in a study of CD8+ T cells in alopecia areata. Produced via immunoSEQ multiplex PCR; TCRdb's table is partial and in-frame only. The table shows about 160,000 clones, with 65% occurring only once. This sample comprised CD4+ T cells sorted from blood, obtained at week 4, from a patient treated with tofacitinib. The receptors here all came from a human donor with alopecia areata. Both conserved end residues are trimmed from each CDR3. A D gene is named only where the DNA matches it firmly. The size entry is marked missing in some rows and otherwise reads once, few, many or a size class.

d_gene: NA
abundance: NA
j_gene: TRBJ2-2
v_gene: TRBV7-7
CDR3aa: ASSPQAAAGTGELF

d_gene: NA
abundance: NA
j_gene: TRBJ1-6
v_gene: TRBV7-3
CDR3aa: ASSPLGGTNSPLH

d_gene: NA
abundance: NA
j_gene: TRBJ2-1
v_gene: TRBV2
CDR3aa: ASRGRDPPYEQF

d_gene: TRBD1
abundance: NA
j_gene: TRBJ1-1
v_gene: TRBV11-2
CDR3aa: ASSFEGALNTEAF

d_gene: TRBD1
abundance: few
j_gene: TRBJ2-3
v_gene: TRBV5-6
CDR3aa: ASSRDRGDTQY

d_gene: NA
abundance: NA
j_gene: TRBJ1-6
v_gene: TRBV2
CDR3aa: ASMGGNSPLH

d_gene: NA
abundance: NA
j_gene: TRBJ1-6
v_gene: TRBV19
CDR3aa: ASSRTEALNSPLH

d_gene: NA
abundance: NA
j_gene: TRBJ1-5
v_gene: TRBV30
CDR3aa: AWAPRGRGRQPQH

d_gene: TRBD1
abundance: NA
j_gene: TRBJ1-5
v_gene: TRBV29-1
CDR3aa: SVSTGVHQPQH

d_gene: NA
abundance: once
j_gene: TRBJ2-5
v_gene: TRBV5-1
CDR3aa: ASSLDAGSETQY